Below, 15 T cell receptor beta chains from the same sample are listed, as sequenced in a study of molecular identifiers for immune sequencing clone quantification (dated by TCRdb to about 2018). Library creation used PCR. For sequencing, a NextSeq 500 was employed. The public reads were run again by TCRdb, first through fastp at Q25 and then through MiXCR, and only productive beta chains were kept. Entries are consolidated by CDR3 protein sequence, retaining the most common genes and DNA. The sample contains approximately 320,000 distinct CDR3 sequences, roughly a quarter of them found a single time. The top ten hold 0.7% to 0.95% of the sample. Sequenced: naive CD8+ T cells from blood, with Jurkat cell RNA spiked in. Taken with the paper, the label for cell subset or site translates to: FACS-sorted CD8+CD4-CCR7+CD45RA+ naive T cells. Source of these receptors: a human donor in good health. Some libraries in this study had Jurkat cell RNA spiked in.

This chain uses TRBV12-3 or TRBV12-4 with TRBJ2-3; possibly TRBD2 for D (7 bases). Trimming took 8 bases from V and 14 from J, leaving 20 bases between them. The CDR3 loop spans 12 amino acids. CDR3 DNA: TGTGCCAGCGGGGAAGGGGGGGCCTACAGGTATTTT. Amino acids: CASGEGGAYRYF.

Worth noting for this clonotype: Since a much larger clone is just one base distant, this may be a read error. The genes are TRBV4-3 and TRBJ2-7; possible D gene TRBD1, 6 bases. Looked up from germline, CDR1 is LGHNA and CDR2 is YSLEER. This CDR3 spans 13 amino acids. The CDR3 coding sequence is TGCGCCAGCAGCCTGGACAGAAACTACCAGCAGTACTTC. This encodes CASSLDRNYQQYF.

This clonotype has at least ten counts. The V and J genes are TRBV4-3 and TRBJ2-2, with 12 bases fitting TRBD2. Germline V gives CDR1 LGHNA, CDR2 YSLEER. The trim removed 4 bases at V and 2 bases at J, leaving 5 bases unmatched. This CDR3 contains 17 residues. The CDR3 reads CASSPRGLAGNTGELFF. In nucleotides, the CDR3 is TGCGCCAGCAGCCCCCGCGGACTAGCGGGAAACACCGGGGAGCTGTTTTTT.

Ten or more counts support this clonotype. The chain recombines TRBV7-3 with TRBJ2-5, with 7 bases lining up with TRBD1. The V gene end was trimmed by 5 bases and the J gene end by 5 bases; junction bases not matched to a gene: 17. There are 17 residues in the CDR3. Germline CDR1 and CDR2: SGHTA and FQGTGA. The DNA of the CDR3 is TGTGCCAGCAGCCCGCCATCACTACAGGGGATGGGCGAGACCCAGTACTTC. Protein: CASSPPSLQGMGETQYF. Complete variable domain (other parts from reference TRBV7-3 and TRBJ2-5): GAGVSQTPSNKVTEKGKYVELRCDPISGHTALYWYRQSLGQGPEFLIYFQGTGAADDSGLPNDRFFAVRPEGSVSTLKIQRTERGDSAVYLCASSPPSLQGMGETQYFGPGTRLLVL.

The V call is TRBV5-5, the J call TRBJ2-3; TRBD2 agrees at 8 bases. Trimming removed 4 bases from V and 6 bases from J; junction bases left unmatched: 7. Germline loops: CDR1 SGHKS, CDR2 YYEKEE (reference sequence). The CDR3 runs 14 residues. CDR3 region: CASSPAGGADTQYF. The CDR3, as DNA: TGTGCCAGCAGCCCGGCGGGGGGCGCGGATACGCAGTATTTT. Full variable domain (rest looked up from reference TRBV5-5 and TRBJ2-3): DAGVTQSPTHLIKTRGQQVTLRCSPISGHKSVSWYQQVLGQGPQFIFQYYEKEERGRGNFPDRFSARQFPNYSSELNVNALLLGDSALYLCASSPAGGADTQYFGPGTRLTVL.

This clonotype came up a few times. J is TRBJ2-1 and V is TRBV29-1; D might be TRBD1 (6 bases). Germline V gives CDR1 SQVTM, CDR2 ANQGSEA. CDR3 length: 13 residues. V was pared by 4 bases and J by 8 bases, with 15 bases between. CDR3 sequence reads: CSVGVSGVHEQFF. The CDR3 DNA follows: TGCAGCGTTGGGGTTTCAGGGGTCCATGAGCAGTTCTTC.

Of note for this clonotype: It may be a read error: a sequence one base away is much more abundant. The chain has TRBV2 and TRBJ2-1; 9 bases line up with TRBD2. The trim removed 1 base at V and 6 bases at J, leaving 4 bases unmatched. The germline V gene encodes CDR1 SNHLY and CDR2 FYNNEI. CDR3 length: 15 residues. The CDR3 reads CASSEGSGGLNEQFF. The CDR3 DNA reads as TGTGCCAGCAGTGAAGGTAGCGGGGGCCTCAATGAGCAGTTCTTC.

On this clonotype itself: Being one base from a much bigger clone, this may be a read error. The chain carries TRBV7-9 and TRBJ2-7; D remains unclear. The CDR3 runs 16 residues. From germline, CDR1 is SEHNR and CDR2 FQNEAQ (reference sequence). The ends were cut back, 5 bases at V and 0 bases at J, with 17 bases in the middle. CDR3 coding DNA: TGTGCCAGCAGCCTAACCGATGGTCCTAGCTCCTACGAGCAGTACTTC. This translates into CASSLTDGPSSYEQYF.

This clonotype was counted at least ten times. The CDR3 DNA sequence: TGTGCCAGCAGTTCGAACAGTCTCCGGGTTGCACCTAACTATGGCTACACCTTC. Translated: CASSSNSLRVAPNYGYTF. The rearrangement uses TRBV28 and TRBJ1-2; unclear D gene. Germline-derived CDR1 and CDR2 are MDHEN and SYDVKM. The CDR3 loop spans 18 amino acids. Trimming left V 4 bases short and J 0 bases short, with 21 bases between.

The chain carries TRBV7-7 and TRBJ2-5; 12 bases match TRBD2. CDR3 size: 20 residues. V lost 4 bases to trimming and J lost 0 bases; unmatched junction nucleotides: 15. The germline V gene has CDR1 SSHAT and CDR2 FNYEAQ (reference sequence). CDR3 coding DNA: TGTGCCAGCAGCTGTCGGTCACTAGCGGGGGGCCGATTGTACCAAGAGACCCAGTACTTC. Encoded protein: CASSCRSLAGGRLYQETQYF.

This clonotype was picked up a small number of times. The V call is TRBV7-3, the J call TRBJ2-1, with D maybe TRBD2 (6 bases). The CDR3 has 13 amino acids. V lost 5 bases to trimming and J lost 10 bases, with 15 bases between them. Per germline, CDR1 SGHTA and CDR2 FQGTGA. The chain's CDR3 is CASSPSTGEEQFF. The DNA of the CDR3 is TGTGCCAGCAGCCCATCCACGGGGGAGGAGCAGTTCTTC.

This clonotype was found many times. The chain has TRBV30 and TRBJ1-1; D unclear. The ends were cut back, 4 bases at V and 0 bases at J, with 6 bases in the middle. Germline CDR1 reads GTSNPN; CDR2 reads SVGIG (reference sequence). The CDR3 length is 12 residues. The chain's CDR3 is CAWNTVNTEAFF. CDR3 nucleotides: TGTGCCTGGAATACAGTGAACACTGAAGCTTTCTTT.

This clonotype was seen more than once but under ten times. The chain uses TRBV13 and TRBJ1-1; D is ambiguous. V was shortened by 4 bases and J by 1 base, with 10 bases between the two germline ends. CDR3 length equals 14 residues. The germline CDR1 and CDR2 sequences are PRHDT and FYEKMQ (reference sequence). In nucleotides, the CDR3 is TGTGCCAGCAGCTCAATTACACCGAACACTGAAGCTTTCTTT. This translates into CASSSITPNTEAFF.

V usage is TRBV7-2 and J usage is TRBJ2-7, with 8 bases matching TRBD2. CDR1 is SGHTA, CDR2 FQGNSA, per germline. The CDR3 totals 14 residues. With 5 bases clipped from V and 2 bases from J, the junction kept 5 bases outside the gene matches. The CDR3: CASSPSGSTYEQYF. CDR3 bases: TGTGCCAGCAGCCCGAGCGGGAGCACCTACGAGCAGTACTTC.

The CDR3 protein is CASSIVVRYGGDRSAEAFF. CDR3 bases: TGTGCCAGTAGTATAGTAGTACGTTATGGAGGGGATCGGAGCGCTGAAGCTTTCTTT. The chain employs TRBV19 and TRBJ1-1; weak D call: TRBD1 (5 bases). Germline loops: CDR1 LNHDA, CDR2 SQIVND (reference sequence). This CDR3 has 19 amino acids. Trimming stripped 1 base from V and 6 bases from J, with 27 bases between. The complete variable domain, with remaining parts taken from reference TRBV19 and TRBJ1-1, reads DGGITQSPKYLFRKEGQNVTLSCEQNLNHDAMYWYRQDPGQGLRLIYYSQIVNDFQKGDIAEGYSVSREKKESFPLTVTSAQKNPTAFYLCASSIVVRYGGDRSAEAFFGQGTRLTVV.